Listed below are T cell receptor beta chains from one sample, sequenced in a study of blood T cells in healthy people across ages. TCRdb called the 5' RACE reads again in MiXCR, with one record for every CDR3 protein. This repertoire shows around 1.5 million distinct CDR3 sequences, 30% to 35% found once; its top ten account for approximately 10%. The sample comprised blood. These receptors were obtained from a woman in her 30s in good health. Both conserved end residues are part of each CDR3. D genes are given only for firm matches. For some rows the clone size is stated as once, few or many, or as a class when expanded; others skip it.

v_gene: TRBV28; j_gene: TRBJ2-7; len: 15; abundance: -; d_gene: TRBD2; CDR3nt: TGTGCCAGCAGCACCCTCTGGGGGGGGTCCGTCGAGCAGTACTTC; CDR3aa: CASSTLWGGSVEQYF
v_gene: TRBV24-1; j_gene: TRBJ2-1; len: 16; abundance: few; d_gene: TRBD2; CDR3nt: TGTGCCACCAGTGAGCCCGGACTAGCGGGAGGAGATGAGCAGTTCTTC; CDR3aa: CATSEPGLAGGDEQFF
v_gene: TRBV20-1; j_gene: TRBJ2-1; len: 14; abundance: -; d_gene: -; CDR3nt: TGCAGTGCTAAGGATGCTAGCTTTAGGAATGAGCAGTTCTTC; CDR3aa: CSAKDASFRNEQFF
v_gene: TRBV5-1; j_gene: TRBJ2-5; len: 14; abundance: few; d_gene: TRBD2; CDR3nt: TGCGCCAGCAGCTTGGTTCGGGAGGGAGAGACCCAGTACTTC; CDR3aa: CASSLVREGETQYF
v_gene: TRBV20-1; j_gene: TRBJ2-1; len: 11; abundance: few; d_gene: -; CDR3nt: TGCAGTGCTAGAGACCCACTAAGGGAGTTCTTC; CDR3aa: CSARDPLREFF
v_gene: TRBV3-1; j_gene: TRBJ2-1; len: 16; abundance: -; d_gene: -; CDR3nt: TGTGCCAGCAGCCAAACTAGCCCCGGCTCCTACAATGAGCAGTTCTTC; CDR3aa: CASSQTSPGSYNEQFF
v_gene: TRBV3-1; j_gene: TRBJ2-5; len: 16; abundance: few; d_gene: TRBD2; CDR3nt: TGTGCCAGCAGCCAAGATCCTCGCGGGGGAAGGGAGACCCAGTACTTC; CDR3aa: CASSQDPRGGRETQYF
v_gene: TRBV28; j_gene: TRBJ2-7; len: 15; abundance: -; d_gene: -; CDR3nt: TGTGCCAGCAGTGGGGGGGCAGGGGGCAACTACGAGCAGTACTTC; CDR3aa: CASSGGAGGNYEQYF
v_gene: TRBV20-1; j_gene: TRBJ2-7; len: 15; abundance: -; d_gene: TRBD2; CDR3nt: TGCAGTGCTCCGATCCTAGCGGGAGGGCCTTCCGAGCAGTACTTC; CDR3aa: CSAPILAGGPSEQYF
v_gene: TRBV5-1; j_gene: TRBJ2-3; len: 13; abundance: -; d_gene: -; CDR3nt: TGCGCCAGCAGGATCGCTACTAAAGATACGCAGTATTTT; CDR3aa: CASRIATKDTQYF
v_gene: TRBV7-8; j_gene: TRBJ1-4; len: 15; abundance: -; d_gene: -; CDR3nt: TGTGCCAGCAGCTTCTTTCCGGGGTCTAATGAAAAACTGTTTTTT; CDR3aa: CASSFFPGSNEKLFF
v_gene: TRBV28; j_gene: TRBJ2-7; len: 14; abundance: -; d_gene: -; CDR3nt: TGTGCCAGCAGCACTCCGTCAGGGCCCTACGAGCAGTACTTC; CDR3aa: CASSTPSGPYEQYF
v_gene: TRBV29-1; j_gene: TRBJ2-1; len: 17; abundance: few; d_gene: TRBD2; CDR3nt: TGCAGCGTTCCCTGGGGAGCGGGGCGAACTTCCTACAATGAGCAGTTCTTC; CDR3aa: CSVPWGAGRTSYNEQFF
v_gene: TRBV12-3/TRBV12-4; j_gene: TRBJ2-5; len: 14; abundance: few; d_gene: -; CDR3nt: TGTGCCAGCAGTTTAGGCAACTACCAAGAGACCCAGTACTTC; CDR3aa: CASSLGNYQETQYF
v_gene: TRBV7-7; j_gene: TRBJ2-3; len: 15; abundance: -; d_gene: -; CDR3nt: TGTGCCTGCAGCTTGTCAACGGCTAGCACAGATACGCAGTATTTT; CDR3aa: CACSLSTASTDTQYF
v_gene: TRBV6-1; j_gene: TRBJ2-3; len: 13; abundance: -; d_gene: -; CDR3nt: TGTGCCAGCATCCGACGGGGGACAGATACGCAGTATTTT; CDR3aa: CASIRRGTDTQYF
v_gene: TRBV4-2; j_gene: TRBJ2-7; len: 13; abundance: few; d_gene: -; CDR3nt: TGTGCCAGCAGCCAAGATGAGGGGCAGACGGAGTACTTC; CDR3aa: CASSQDEGQTEYF
v_gene: TRBV12-5; j_gene: TRBJ1-6; len: 14; abundance: few; d_gene: -; CDR3nt: TGTGCTTGCTCCACCGGGACGGAGAATTCACCCCTCCACTTT; CDR3aa: CACSTGTENSPLHF
v_gene: TRBV5-1; j_gene: TRBJ1-2; len: 16; abundance: few; d_gene: TRBD1; CDR3nt: TGCGCCAGCAGCTTGGAAGGACAGGGGGCGGTGTATGGCTACACCTTC; CDR3aa: CASSLEGQGAVYGYTF
v_gene: TRBV6-6; j_gene: TRBJ2-3; len: 16; abundance: few; d_gene: TRBD2; CDR3nt: TGTGCCAGCAGTTACCGACCCGGGACTAGCCTTTATACGCAGTATTTT; CDR3aa: CASSYRPGTSLYTQYF
v_gene: TRBV20-1; j_gene: TRBJ2-7; len: 16; abundance: -; d_gene: TRBD2; CDR3nt: TGCAGTGCTGACCGGACTAGCGGGGTACCCTGGGGTGAGCAGTACTTC; CDR3aa: CSADRTSGVPWGEQYF
v_gene: TRBV7-9; j_gene: TRBJ2-3; len: 15; abundance: few; d_gene: -; CDR3nt: TGTGCCAGCAGCCCGCTGGACAGCCTCACAGATACGCAGTATTTT; CDR3aa: CASSPLDSLTDTQYF
v_gene: TRBV5-1; j_gene: TRBJ1-1; len: 14; abundance: -; d_gene: -; CDR3nt: TGCGCCAGCAGCTCGGACTCACCGAACACTGAAGCTTTCTTT; CDR3aa: CASSSDSPNTEAFF
v_gene: TRBV30; j_gene: TRBJ2-7; len: 13; abundance: few; d_gene: -; CDR3nt: TGTGCCTGGAGTGTTGGGACTGCCTACGAGCAGTACTTC; CDR3aa: CAWSVGTAYEQYF
v_gene: TRBV27; j_gene: TRBJ1-2; len: 13; abundance: few; d_gene: TRBD1; CDR3nt: TGTGCCAGCAGTCACCGACAGGGCACTGGCTACACCTTC; CDR3aa: CASSHRQGTGYTF
v_gene: TRBV7-2; j_gene: TRBJ1-6; len: 15; abundance: -; d_gene: -; CDR3nt: TGTGCCAGCAGCTTAGGCGGCAGGCGAGGATCACCCCTCCACTTT; CDR3aa: CASSLGGRRGSPLHF
v_gene: TRBV14; j_gene: TRBJ2-7; len: 14; abundance: few; d_gene: -; CDR3nt: TGTGCCAGCAGCCAAGTGGCAGGGTACTACGAGCAGTACTTC; CDR3aa: CASSQVAGYYEQYF
v_gene: TRBV27; j_gene: TRBJ1-6; len: 14; abundance: -; d_gene: -; CDR3nt: TGTGCCGCCAAGGGGTTAGGACAGAATTCACCCCTCCACTTT; CDR3aa: CAAKGLGQNSPLHF
v_gene: TRBV5-1; j_gene: TRBJ2-4; len: 16; abundance: -; d_gene: -; CDR3nt: TGCGCCAGCAGCTTGGAACAGTCTTTAGCCAAAAACATTCAGTACTTC; CDR3aa: CASSLEQSLAKNIQYF
v_gene: TRBV3-1; j_gene: TRBJ2-5; len: 15; abundance: few; d_gene: -; CDR3nt: TGTGCCAGCAGCCAAGATACATCAAGCGGGGAGACCCAGTACTTC; CDR3aa: CASSQDTSSGETQYF
v_gene: TRBV5-1; j_gene: TRBJ2-7; len: 15; abundance: -; d_gene: TRBD1; CDR3nt: TGCGCCAGCAGCCCCGGACAGGGGGAGTCCCACGAGCAGTACTTC; CDR3aa: CASSPGQGESHEQYF
v_gene: TRBV27; j_gene: TRBJ2-1; len: 16; abundance: few; d_gene: TRBD2; CDR3nt: TGTGCCAGCAGTTTAAAGATAGCGGGAGGGGCGAGTGAGCAGTTCTTC; CDR3aa: CASSLKIAGGASEQFF
v_gene: TRBV6-1; j_gene: TRBJ1-2; len: 16; abundance: -; d_gene: TRBD1; CDR3nt: TGTGCCAGCAGTGAAGGCGGGACAGCTTCTAACTATGGCTACACCTTC; CDR3aa: CASSEGGTASNYGYTF
v_gene: TRBV12-3/TRBV12-4; j_gene: TRBJ1-2; len: 14; abundance: -; d_gene: TRBD1; CDR3nt: TGTGCCAGCAGTCCAGGGGGCTCGGACTATGGCTACACCTTC; CDR3aa: CASSPGGSDYGYTF
v_gene: TRBV3-1; j_gene: TRBJ2-1; len: 13; abundance: -; d_gene: TRBD2; CDR3nt: TGTGCCAGCACCGGGGGGGCTTACAATGAGCAGTTCTTC; CDR3aa: CASTGGAYNEQFF
v_gene: TRBV12-3/TRBV12-4; j_gene: TRBJ1-2; len: 13; abundance: -; d_gene: -; CDR3nt: TGTGCCAACAGTTTTGGACTAAGTGGTGGCTACACCTTC; CDR3aa: CANSFGLSGGYTF
v_gene: TRBV20-1; j_gene: TRBJ1-1; len: 14; abundance: -; d_gene: TRBD1; CDR3nt: TGCAGTGCTTGCCCCGGGACAGAGAACACTGAAGCTTTCTTT; CDR3aa: CSACPGTENTEAFF
v_gene: TRBV5-4; j_gene: TRBJ2-1; len: 14; abundance: -; d_gene: TRBD1; CDR3nt: TGTGCCAGCAGCCCCGGGACAGGGTCATGGGAGCAGTTCTTC; CDR3aa: CASSPGTGSWEQFF
v_gene: TRBV28; j_gene: TRBJ2-7; len: 11; abundance: -; d_gene: TRBD1; CDR3nt: TGTGCCAGCAGTAGCCGACAGGGCGCGTACTTC; CDR3aa: CASSSRQGAYF
v_gene: TRBV10-2; j_gene: TRBJ2-5; len: 13; abundance: few; d_gene: -; CDR3nt: TGCGCCAGCAGTGATAGGATTCAAGAGACCCAGTACTTC; CDR3aa: CASSDRIQETQYF
v_gene: TRBV5-4; j_gene: TRBJ1-4; len: 13; abundance: -; d_gene: -; CDR3nt: TGTGCCTACAGCAGTAGGTTAGGCGAAAAACTGTTTTTT; CDR3aa: CAYSSRLGEKLFF
v_gene: TRBV18; j_gene: TRBJ2-5; len: 14; abundance: once; d_gene: -; CDR3nt: TGTGCCAGCTCTCCTTCTAACCTACCGGAGACCCAGTACTTC; CDR3aa: CASSPSNLPETQYF
v_gene: TRBV6-1; j_gene: TRBJ1-5; len: 19; abundance: -; d_gene: TRBD1; CDR3nt: TGTGCCAGCAAAAAGCCAGATCCCGGGACAGGGGATAGCAATCAGCCCCAGCATTTT; CDR3aa: CASKKPDPGTGDSNQPQHF
v_gene: TRBV3-1; j_gene: TRBJ2-7; len: 17; abundance: many; d_gene: TRBD2; CDR3nt: TGTGCCAGCAGCCCGTGGCCCGAACTAGCGGGTATACGCGGGCAGTACTTC; CDR3aa: CASSPWPELAGIRGQYF
v_gene: TRBV7-9; j_gene: TRBJ1-5; len: 14; abundance: -; d_gene: -; CDR3nt: TGTGCCAGCGGAGTACAGGGAGACAATCAGCCCCAGCATTTT; CDR3aa: CASGVQGDNQPQHF
v_gene: TRBV9; j_gene: TRBJ1-2; len: 12; abundance: once; d_gene: -; CDR3nt: TGTGCCAGCAGCGCCCTTAGGGGGGGCTACACCTTC; CDR3aa: CASSALRGGYTF
v_gene: TRBV5-1; j_gene: TRBJ2-1; len: 14; abundance: -; d_gene: -; CDR3nt: TGCGCCAGCAGCCCCGGCCAGGGTCAAAATGAGCAGTTCTTC; CDR3aa: CASSPGQGQNEQFF
v_gene: TRBV28; j_gene: TRBJ2-6; len: 14; abundance: -; d_gene: -; CDR3nt: TGTGCCGTCTCAAAGGGGGCTGGGGCCAACGTCCTGACTTTC; CDR3aa: CAVSKGAGANVLTF
v_gene: TRBV20-1; j_gene: TRBJ2-1; len: 12; abundance: few; d_gene: -; CDR3nt: TGCACCTTAGGGGGTGGATTGAAGGAGCAGTTCTTC; CDR3aa: CTLGGGLKEQFF
v_gene: TRBV12-3/TRBV12-4; j_gene: TRBJ1-1; len: 13; abundance: -; d_gene: -; CDR3nt: TGTGCCAGCTTTACCGCAGGGGAAACTGAAGCTTTCTTT; CDR3aa: CASFTAGETEAFF
v_gene: TRBV29-1; j_gene: TRBJ2-2; len: 12; abundance: -; d_gene: -; CDR3nt: TGCAGCGTTGCATCCGGGTGGGGGGAGCTGTTTTTT; CDR3aa: CSVASGWGELFF
v_gene: TRBV20-1; j_gene: TRBJ2-3; len: 15; abundance: -; d_gene: TRBD2; CDR3nt: TGCAGTGCTAGAAAACGAGCGGGGTCGGTAGATACGCAGTATTTT; CDR3aa: CSARKRAGSVDTQYF